Below, 5 T cell receptor beta chains from the same sample are listed, as sequenced in a study of cytomegalovirus exposure and HLA in healthy donors. This PCR relied on a set of 60 Vbeta primers and 13 Jbeta primers. Repertoires were generated with immunoSEQ multiplex PCR, while TCRdb's copy carries only in-frame clones and drops some. The table shows around 190,000 clones, with around nine tenths occurring only once. Material: PBMCs. The receptors were sampled from a woman aged 18-29 years in good health and CMV-seronegative.

V is TRBV7-2 and J is TRBJ2-5; TRBD2 aligns across 7 bases. Germline trimming cut 1 base from V and 6 bases from J; bases unmatched to any gene: 5. In germline, CDR1 is SGHTA, CDR2 FQGNSA. The CDR3 contains 14 residues. The CDR3: CASSLESSGQTQYF. Here the CDR3 DNA reads TGTGCCAGCAGCTTAGAGTCTAGCGGACAGACCCAGTACTTC.

The sample holds one count of this clone. The chain recombines TRBV6-5 with TRBJ2-1, with D hard to call. CDR1 is MNHEY and CDR2 is SVGAGI in the germline V gene. V was pared by 0 bases and J by 12 bases, with 12 bases between. The CDR3 loop spans 13 amino acids. The CDR3 DNA reads as TGTGCCAGCAGTTACTCAGGAGAACTAAGGCAGTTCTTC. It specifies CASSYSGELRQFF.

The chain couples TRBV30 to TRBJ1-6; D is perhaps TRBD1 (6 bases). The V gene lost 2 bases and the J gene lost 7 bases, with 15 bases spanning the gap. Germline CDR1 is GTSNPN and CDR2 is SVGIG (reference sequence). The CDR3 covers 15 residues. CDR3 DNA sequence: TGTGCCTGGAGTCAGGGACACAGAAGGAATTCACCCCTCCACTTT. Its protein product is CAWSQGHRRNSPLHF.

The rearrangement links TRBV5-1 to TRBJ1-1; 10 bases fit TRBD1. The V gene end was trimmed by 4 bases and the J gene end by 5 bases; junction bases not matched to a gene: 8. Germline V gene lookup returns CDR1 SGHRS and CDR2 YFSETQ. The CDR3 spans 15 residues. Here the CDR3 reads CASSAGQGWGTEAFF. CDR3 nucleotides: TGCGCCAGCAGCGCGGGACAGGGGTGGGGGACTGAAGCTTTCTTT.

This clone was observed once. In DNA form, the CDR3 reads TGTGCCAGCAGCCAAGATGCGAGCGGGGGCGCAGATACGCAGTATTTT. It yields the protein CASSQDASGGADTQYF. The J gene is TRBJ2-3, the V gene TRBV4-2, with 8 bases that match TRBD2. V gave up 0 bases and J gave up 4 bases; unmatched junction bases: 6. The CDR3 totals 16 residues. Germline-derived CDR1 and CDR2 are LGHNA and YNFKEQ.